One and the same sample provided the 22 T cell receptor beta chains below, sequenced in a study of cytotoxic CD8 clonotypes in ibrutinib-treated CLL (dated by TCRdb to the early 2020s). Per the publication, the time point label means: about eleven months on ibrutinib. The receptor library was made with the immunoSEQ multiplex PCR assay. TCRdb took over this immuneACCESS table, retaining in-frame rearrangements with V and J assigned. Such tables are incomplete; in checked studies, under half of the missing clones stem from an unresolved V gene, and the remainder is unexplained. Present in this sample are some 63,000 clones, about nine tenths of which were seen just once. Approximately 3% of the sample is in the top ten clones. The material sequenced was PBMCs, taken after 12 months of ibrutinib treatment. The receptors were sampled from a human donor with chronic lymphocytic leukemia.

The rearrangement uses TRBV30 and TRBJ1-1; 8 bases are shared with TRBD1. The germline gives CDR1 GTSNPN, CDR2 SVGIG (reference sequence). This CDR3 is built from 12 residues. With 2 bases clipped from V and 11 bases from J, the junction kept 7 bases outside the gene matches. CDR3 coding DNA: TGTGCCTGGAGTATAGGCAGGGGGCATGCTTTCTTT. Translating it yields CAWSIGRGHAFF.

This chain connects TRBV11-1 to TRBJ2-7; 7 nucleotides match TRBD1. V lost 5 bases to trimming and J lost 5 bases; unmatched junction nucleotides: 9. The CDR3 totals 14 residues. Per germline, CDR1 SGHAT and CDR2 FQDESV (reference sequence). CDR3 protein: CASSPLDRSNEQYF. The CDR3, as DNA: TGTGCCAGCAGCCCCCTGGACAGGTCCAACGAGCAGTACTTC.

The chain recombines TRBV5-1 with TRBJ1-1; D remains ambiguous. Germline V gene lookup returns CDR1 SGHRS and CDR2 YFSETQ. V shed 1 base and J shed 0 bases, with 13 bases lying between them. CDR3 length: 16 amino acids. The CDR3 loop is CASSLYLGDMNTEAFF. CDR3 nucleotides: TGCGCCAGCAGCTTGTATTTGGGAGACATGAACACTGAAGCTTTCTTT.

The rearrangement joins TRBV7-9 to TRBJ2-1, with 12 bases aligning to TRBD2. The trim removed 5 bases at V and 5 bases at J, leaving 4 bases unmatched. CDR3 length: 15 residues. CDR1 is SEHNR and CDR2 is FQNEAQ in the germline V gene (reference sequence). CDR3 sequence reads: CASSIGLAGNNEQFF. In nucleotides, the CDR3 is TGTGCCAGCAGCATTGGACTAGCGGGGAACAATGAGCAGTTCTTC.

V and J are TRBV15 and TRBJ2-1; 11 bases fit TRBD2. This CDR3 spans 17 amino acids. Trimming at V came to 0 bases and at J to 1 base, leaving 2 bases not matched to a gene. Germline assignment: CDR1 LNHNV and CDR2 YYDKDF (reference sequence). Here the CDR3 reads CATSRDSGRGSYNEQFF. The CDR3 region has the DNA TGTGCCACCAGCAGAGATAGCGGGAGGGGTTCCTACAATGAGCAGTTCTTC.

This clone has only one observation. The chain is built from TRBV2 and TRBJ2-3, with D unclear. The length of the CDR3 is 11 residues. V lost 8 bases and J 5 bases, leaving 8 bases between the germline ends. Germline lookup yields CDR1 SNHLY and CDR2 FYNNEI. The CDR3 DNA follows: TGTGCCAGCCGTATCTTAGATACGCAGTATTTT. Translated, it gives CASRILDTQYF.

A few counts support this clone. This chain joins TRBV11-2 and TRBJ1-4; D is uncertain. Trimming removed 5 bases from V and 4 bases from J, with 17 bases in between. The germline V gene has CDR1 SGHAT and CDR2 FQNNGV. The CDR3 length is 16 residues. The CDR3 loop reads CASSRGTVGYNEKLFF. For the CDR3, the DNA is TGTGCCAGCAGCCGTGGCACGGTGGGATATAATGAAAAACTGTTTTTT.

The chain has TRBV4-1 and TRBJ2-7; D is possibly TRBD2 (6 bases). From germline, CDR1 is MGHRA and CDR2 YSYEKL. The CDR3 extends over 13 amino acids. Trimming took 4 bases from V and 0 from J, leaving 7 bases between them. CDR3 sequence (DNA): TGCGCCAGCAGCCGGACTATCTCCTACGAGCAGTACTTC. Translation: CASSRTISYEQYF.

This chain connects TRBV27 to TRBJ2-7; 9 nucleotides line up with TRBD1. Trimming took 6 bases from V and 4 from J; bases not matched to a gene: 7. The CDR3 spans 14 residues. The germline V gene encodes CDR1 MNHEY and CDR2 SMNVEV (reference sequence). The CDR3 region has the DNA TGTGCCAGCAGGGGACAGGGTGAAAGGTACGAGCAGTACTTC. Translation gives CASRGQGERYEQYF.

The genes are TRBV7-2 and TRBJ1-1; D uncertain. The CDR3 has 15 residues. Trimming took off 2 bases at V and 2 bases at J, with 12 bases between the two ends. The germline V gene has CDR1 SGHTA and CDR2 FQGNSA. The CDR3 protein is CASSLFGQVNTEAFF. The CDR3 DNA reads TGTGCCAGCAGCTTATTCGGCCAGGTAAACACTGAAGCTTTCTTT.

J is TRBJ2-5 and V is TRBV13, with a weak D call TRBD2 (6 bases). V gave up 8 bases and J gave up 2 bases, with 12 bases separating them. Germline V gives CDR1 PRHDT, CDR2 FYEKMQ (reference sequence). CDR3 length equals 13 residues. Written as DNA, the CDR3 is TGTGCCAGCCGCCGGGACTGGCAAGAGACCCAGTACTTC. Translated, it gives CASRRDWQETQYF. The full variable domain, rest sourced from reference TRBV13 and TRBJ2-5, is AAGVIQSPRHLIKEKRETATLKCYPIPRHDTVYWYQQGPGQDPQFLISFYEKMQSDKGSIPDRFSAQQFSDYHSELNMSSLELGDSALYFCASRRDWQETQYFGPGTRLLVL.

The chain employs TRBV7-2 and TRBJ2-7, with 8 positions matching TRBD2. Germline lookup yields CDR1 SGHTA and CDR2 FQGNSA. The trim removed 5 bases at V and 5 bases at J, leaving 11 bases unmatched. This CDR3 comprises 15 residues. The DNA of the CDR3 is TGTGCCAGCAGCCATCGGGGGGGAGGGCCTGACGAGCAGTACTTC. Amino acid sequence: CASSHRGGGPDEQYF.

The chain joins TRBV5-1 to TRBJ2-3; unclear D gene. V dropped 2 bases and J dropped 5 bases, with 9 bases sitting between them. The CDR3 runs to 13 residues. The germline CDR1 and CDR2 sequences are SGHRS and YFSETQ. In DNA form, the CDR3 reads TGCGCCAGCAGCTTACAGCATGTAGATACGCAGTATTTT. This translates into CASSLQHVDTQYF.

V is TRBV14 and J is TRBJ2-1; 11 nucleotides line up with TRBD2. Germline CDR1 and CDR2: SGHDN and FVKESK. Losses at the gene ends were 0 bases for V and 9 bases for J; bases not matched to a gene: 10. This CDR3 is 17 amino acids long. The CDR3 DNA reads TGTGCCAGCAGCCAAGAGGGGACTAGCGGAAGAAAGGCTGAGCAGTTCTTC. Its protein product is CASSQEGTSGRKAEQFF.

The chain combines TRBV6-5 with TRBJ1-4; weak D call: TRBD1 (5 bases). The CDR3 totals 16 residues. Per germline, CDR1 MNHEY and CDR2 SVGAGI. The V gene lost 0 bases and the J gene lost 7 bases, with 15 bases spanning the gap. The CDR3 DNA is TGTGCCAGCAGTTACTCGATTGGGGACCGCGGTGAAAAACTGTTTTTT. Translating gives CASSYSIGDRGEKLFF.

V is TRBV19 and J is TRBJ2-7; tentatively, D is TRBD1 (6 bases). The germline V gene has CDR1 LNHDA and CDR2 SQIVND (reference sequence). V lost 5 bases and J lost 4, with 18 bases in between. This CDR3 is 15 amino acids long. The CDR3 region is CASSAMPGHRYEQYF. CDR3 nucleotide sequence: TGTGCCAGTAGTGCAATGCCGGGACATCGGTACGAGCAGTACTTC.

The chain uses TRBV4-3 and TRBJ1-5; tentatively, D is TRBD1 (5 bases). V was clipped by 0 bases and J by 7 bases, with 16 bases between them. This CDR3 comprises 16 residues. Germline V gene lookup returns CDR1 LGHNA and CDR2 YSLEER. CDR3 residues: CASSQEKSGRGQPQHF. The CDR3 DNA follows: TGCGCCAGCAGCCAAGAAAAGTCGGGACGGGGGCAGCCCCAGCATTTT.

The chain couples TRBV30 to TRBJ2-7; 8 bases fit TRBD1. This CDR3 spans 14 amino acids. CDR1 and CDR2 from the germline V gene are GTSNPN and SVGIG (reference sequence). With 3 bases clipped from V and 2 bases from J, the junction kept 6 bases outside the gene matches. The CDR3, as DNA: TGTGCCTGGAGCTACAGCAGGGGGCCCTACGAGCAGTACTTC. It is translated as CAWSYSRGPYEQYF.

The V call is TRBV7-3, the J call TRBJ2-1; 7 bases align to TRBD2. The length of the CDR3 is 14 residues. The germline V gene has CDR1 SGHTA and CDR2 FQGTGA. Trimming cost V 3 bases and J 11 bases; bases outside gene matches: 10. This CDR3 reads CASSLAGDEVQQFF. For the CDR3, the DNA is TGTGCCAGCAGCTTGGCGGGAGATGAGGTGCAGCAGTTCTTC.

CDR3 coding DNA: TGTGCCAGTAGTAGGGACACTAGCGGGAGGTGGACAGATACGCAGTATTTT. Translating gives CASSRDTSGRWTDTQYF. V is TRBV19 and J is TRBJ2-3; 12 bases are shared with TRBD2. The trim removed 4 bases at V and 3 bases at J, leaving 8 bases unmatched. Germline loops: CDR1 LNHDA, CDR2 SQIVND (reference sequence). The CDR3 has 17 residues.

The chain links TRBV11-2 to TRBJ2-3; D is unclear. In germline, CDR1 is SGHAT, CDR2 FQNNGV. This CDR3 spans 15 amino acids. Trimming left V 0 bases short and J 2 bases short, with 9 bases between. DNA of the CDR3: TGTGCCAGCAGCTTAGATTACTACTCCACAGATACGCAGTATTTT. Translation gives CASSLDYYSTDTQYF. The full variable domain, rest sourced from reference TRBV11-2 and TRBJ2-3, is EAGVAQSPRYKIIEKRQSVAFWCNPISGHATLYWYQQILGQGPKLLIQFQNNGVVDDSQLPKDRFSAERLKGVDSTLKIQPAKLEDSAVYLCASSLDYYSTDTQYFGPGTRLTVL.

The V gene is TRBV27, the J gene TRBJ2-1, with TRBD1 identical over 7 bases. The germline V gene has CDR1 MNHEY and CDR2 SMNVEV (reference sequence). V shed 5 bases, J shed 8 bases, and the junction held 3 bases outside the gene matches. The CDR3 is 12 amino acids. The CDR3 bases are TGTGCCAGCAGTCGTACAGGGGATGAGCAGTTCTTC. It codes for CASSRTGDEQFF.